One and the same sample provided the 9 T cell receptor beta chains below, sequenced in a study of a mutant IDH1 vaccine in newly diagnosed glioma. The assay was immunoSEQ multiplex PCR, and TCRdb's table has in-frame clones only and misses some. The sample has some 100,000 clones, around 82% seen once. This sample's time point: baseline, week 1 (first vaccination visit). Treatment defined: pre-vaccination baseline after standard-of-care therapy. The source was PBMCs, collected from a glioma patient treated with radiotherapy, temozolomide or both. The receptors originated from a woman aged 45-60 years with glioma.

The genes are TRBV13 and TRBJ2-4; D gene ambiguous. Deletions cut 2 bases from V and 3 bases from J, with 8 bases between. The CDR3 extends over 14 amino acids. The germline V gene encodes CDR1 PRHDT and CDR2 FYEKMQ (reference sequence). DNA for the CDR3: TGTGCCAGCAGCTTATGGGATGGCAAAAACATTCAGTACTTC. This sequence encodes CASSLWDGKNIQYF. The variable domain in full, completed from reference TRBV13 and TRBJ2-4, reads AAGVIQSPRHLIKEKRETATLKCYPIPRHDTVYWYQQGPGQDPQFLISFYEKMQSDKGSIPDRFSAQQFSDYHSELNMSSLELGDSALYFCASSLWDGKNIQYFGAGTRLSVL.

CDR3 in amino acids: CSVELTGITYEQYF. DNA of the CDR3: TGCAGCGTTGAGTTAACGGGGATAACCTACGAGCAGTACTTC. V usage is TRBV29-1 and J usage is TRBJ2-7; tentative D call: TRBD2 (5 bases). V was shortened by 3 bases and J by 2 bases, with 14 bases between the two germline ends. Germline CDR1 reads SQVTM; CDR2 reads ANQGSEA. The CDR3 loop spans 14 amino acids.

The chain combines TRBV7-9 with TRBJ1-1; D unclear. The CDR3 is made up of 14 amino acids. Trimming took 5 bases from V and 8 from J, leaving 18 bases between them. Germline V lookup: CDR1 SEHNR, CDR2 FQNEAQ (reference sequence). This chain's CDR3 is CASSRNPGDREAFF. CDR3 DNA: TGTGCCAGCAGCCGAAATCCGGGCGATCGAGAAGCTTTCTTT.

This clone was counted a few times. The CDR3 nucleotides read TGTGCCAGTAGTCAGACGGCGGGGAATTCACCCCTCCACTTT. It yields the protein CASSQTAGNSPLHF. The chain joins TRBV19 to TRBJ1-6; D unclear. V was clipped by 5 bases and J by 7 bases, with 12 bases between them. The CDR3 extends over 14 amino acids. Germline CDR1 is LNHDA and CDR2 is SQIVND (reference sequence).

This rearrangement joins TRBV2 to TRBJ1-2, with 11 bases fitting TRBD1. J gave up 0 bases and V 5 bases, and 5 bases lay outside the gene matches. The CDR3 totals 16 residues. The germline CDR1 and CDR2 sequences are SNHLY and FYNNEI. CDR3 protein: CASSRGQGASNYGYTF. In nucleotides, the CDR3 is TGTGCCAGCAGTCGAGGACAGGGGGCGTCTAACTATGGCTACACCTTC.

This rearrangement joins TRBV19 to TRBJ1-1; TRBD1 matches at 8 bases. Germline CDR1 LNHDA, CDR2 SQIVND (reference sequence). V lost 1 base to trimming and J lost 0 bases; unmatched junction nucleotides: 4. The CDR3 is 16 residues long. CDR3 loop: CASSIGSRGLNTEAFF. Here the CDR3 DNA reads TGTGCCAGTAGTATAGGGAGCAGGGGGCTGAACACTGAAGCTTTCTTT.

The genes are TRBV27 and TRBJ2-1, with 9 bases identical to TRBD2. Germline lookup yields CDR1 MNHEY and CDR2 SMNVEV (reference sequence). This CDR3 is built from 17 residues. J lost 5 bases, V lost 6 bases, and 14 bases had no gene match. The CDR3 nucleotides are TGTGCCAGCAGGACCTTAGGGGCTAGCGGGGACAACAATGAGCAGTTCTTC. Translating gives CASRTLGASGDNNEQFF.

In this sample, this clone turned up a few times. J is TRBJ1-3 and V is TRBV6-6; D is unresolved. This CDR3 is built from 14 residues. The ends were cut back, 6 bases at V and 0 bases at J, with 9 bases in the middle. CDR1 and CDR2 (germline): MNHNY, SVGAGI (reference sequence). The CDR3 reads CASRITDSGNTIYF. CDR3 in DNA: TGTGCCAGCAGGATCACAGACTCTGGAAACACCATATATTTT.

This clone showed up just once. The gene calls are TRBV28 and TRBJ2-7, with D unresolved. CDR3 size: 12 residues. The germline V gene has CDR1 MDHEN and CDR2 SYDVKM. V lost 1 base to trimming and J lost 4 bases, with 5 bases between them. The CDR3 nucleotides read TGTGCCAGCAGTTTATACGGTTACGAGCAGTACTTC. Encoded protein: CASSLYGYEQYF.